This record covers a single TCR beta chain. The data were obtained in a study of shared clonotypes between healthy human individuals. This CDR3 spans 15 amino acids. V lost 6 bases and J 5 bases, leaving 17 bases between the germline ends. Per germline, CDR1 LNHDA and CDR2 SQIVND (reference sequence). Several immunoSEQ 96-well plates shared each subset's DNA, each plate a replicate. Data came from immunoSEQ multiplex PCR; TCRdb stores just in-frame clones and leaves some out. The repertoire holds a few hundred thousand clones, with 79% as singletons. This receptor was taken from a middle-aged woman in good health. Some clones in this sample may be carry-over from other donors' samples. J is TRBJ2-1 and V is TRBV19; tentative D call: TRBD1 (7 bases). The source material was PBMCs. This CDR3 is CASRRGQILNNEQFF. As DNA, the CDR3 is TGTGCCAGTAGGCGGGGACAGATTCTTAACAATGAGCAGTTCTTC.